The 18 T cell receptor beta chains in this list originate from one sample, sequenced in a study of blood T cells in healthy people across ages. The authors ran a second PCR of 7 to 11 cycles using a sample-barcoded 5' primer and a J-beta primer mix. MiXCR was run by TCRdb on the 5' RACE reads, yielding one entry per CDR3 protein. The table includes about 1.6 million distinct CDR3 sequences, roughly a third detected once. The source material was blood. These receptors were obtained from a woman aged 25 to 39 in good health.

In this sample, this clonotype turned up once. The chain has TRBV12-3 or TRBV12-4 and TRBJ1-4, with D maybe TRBD1 (5 bases). This CDR3 has 16 residues. V lost 3 bases, J lost 1 base, and 12 bases lay in between. CDR3 sequence reads: CASSFGGKETNEKLFF. The CDR3 DNA reads TGTGCCAGCAGTTTCGGGGGGAAGGAAACTAATGAAAAACTGTTTTTT.

The rearrangement uses TRBV20-1 and TRBJ1-5; 9 bases fit TRBD1. The trim removed 1 base at V and 7 bases at J, leaving 5 bases unmatched. Germline V gene lookup returns CDR1 DFQATT and CDR2 SNEGSKA (reference sequence). This CDR3 is 14 amino acids long. The CDR3 spells CSARALDRGQPQHF. CDR3 coding DNA: TGCAGTGCTAGAGCCCTGGACAGGGGACAGCCCCAGCATTTT.

This clonotype was seen only a few times. The V gene is TRBV20-1, the J gene TRBJ2-7; 9 bases map to TRBD1. Looked up from germline, CDR1 is DFQATT and CDR2 is SNEGSKA (reference sequence). The length of the CDR3 is 16 residues. Germline trimming cut 3 bases from V and 2 bases from J; bases unmatched to any gene: 11. Here the CDR3 reads CSARENRGLAPYEQYF. The CDR3, as DNA: TGCAGTGCTAGGGAGAACAGGGGGCTGGCCCCCTACGAGCAGTACTTC.

This clonotype was picked up a small number of times. V is TRBV9 and J is TRBJ1-4, with D possibly being TRBD1 (6 bases). Germline assignment: CDR1 SGDLS and CDR2 YYNGEE. The V end was cut by 4 bases, the J end by 8 bases, with 18 bases between. The CDR3 runs 15 residues. This CDR3 is CASSPRTDGTEKLFF. The CDR3 DNA is TGTGCCAGCAGCCCCCGGACAGACGGGACGGAAAAACTGTTTTTT.

This sequence joins TRBV5-1 and TRBJ2-3, with 12 bases aligning to TRBD2. This CDR3 spans 15 amino acids. Germline trimming cut 6 bases from V and 5 bases from J; bases unmatched to any gene: 7. Germline-derived CDR1 and CDR2 are SGHRS and YFSETQ. In DNA, the CDR3 is TGCGCCAGCACAAATCTAGCGGGAGGGGTAGATACGCAGTATTTT. It specifies CASTNLAGGVDTQYF.

Worth noting for this clonotype: At one end the junction does not follow the germline gene, possibly because of a read error. This rearrangement joins TRBV10-3 to TRBJ1-2; no clear D. This CDR3 contains 14 residues. Germline V gives CDR1 ENHRY, CDR2 SYGVKD. DNA for the CDR3: TGTGTCATCAGTGAGTCGTTGGAGTGGTCTGGCTACACCTTC. Translated: CVISESLEWSGYTF.

The chain is built from TRBV7-9 and TRBJ2-2; 9 bases align to TRBD2. The CDR3 runs 15 residues. With V trimmed by 1 base and J by 4 bases, 1 base remained unmatched. From germline, CDR1 is SEHNR and CDR2 FQNEAQ (reference sequence). In nucleotides, the CDR3 is TGTGCCAGCAGCTTAGTAGCGGGGGTCACCGGGGAGCTGTTTTTT. Protein product: CASSLVAGVTGELFF.

This clonotype was counted once. J is TRBJ2-5 and V is TRBV6-5; TRBD2 is a possible D gene (5 bases). With the DNA end fitting TRBJ2-7 better, the J assignment may be wrong. This CDR3 has 13 amino acids. The V gene's germline CDR1 is MNHEY and CDR2 SVGAGI. CDR3 bases: TGTGCCAGCAGCAAGACTATCGGATACGAGCAGTACTTC. Translated, it gives CASSKTIGYEQYF.

With regard to this clonotype: The junction does not match germline at one end; this may be a read error. The chain joins TRBV5-1 to TRBJ2-1; D is ambiguous. The CDR3 spans 13 residues. Germline V CDR1 and CDR2: SGHRS, YFSETQ. CDR3 nucleotide sequence: TGCGCCAGCAACTTGACCCCGCCGAATGAGCAGTTCTTC. Protein product: CASNLTPPNEQFF. Variable domain in full (rest from reference TRBV5-1 and TRBJ2-1): KAGVTQTPRYLIKTRGQQVTLSCSPISGHRSVSWYQQTPGQGLQFLFEYFSETQRNKGNFPGRFSGRQFSNSRSEMNVSTLELGDSALYLCASNLTPPNEQFFGPGTRLTVL.

This rearrangement joins TRBV29-1 to TRBJ2-2; 12 nucleotides match TRBD1. Germline lookup yields CDR1 SQVTM and CDR2 ANQGSEA. This CDR3 has 16 residues. The ends lost 4 bases at V and 6 bases at J; junction bases unmatched: 9. The CDR3: CSVATQGTGGPGELFF. The DNA for the CDR3 is TGCAGCGTTGCTACGCAGGGGACAGGGGGCCCCGGGGAGCTGTTTTTT.

This sequence joins TRBV9 and TRBJ2-3, with no clear D. V lost 4 bases and J 2 bases, leaving 17 bases between the germline ends. From germline, CDR1 is SGDLS and CDR2 YYNGEE. CDR3 size: 16 residues. CDR3 loop: CASSKGPRADTDTQYF. The DNA of the CDR3 is TGTGCCAGCAGCAAAGGGCCGCGAGCCGACACAGATACGCAGTATTTT. The full variable domain, rest sourced from reference TRBV9 and TRBJ2-3, is DSGVTQTPKHLITATGQRVTLRCSPRSGDLSVYWYQQSLDQGLQFLIQYYNGEERAKGNILERFSAQQFPDLHSELNLSSLELGDSALYFCASSKGPRADTDTQYFGPGTRLTVL.

The chain employs TRBV4-1 and TRBJ1-2, with D hard to call. Germline values: CDR1 MGHRA, CDR2 YSYEKL. Deletions cut 3 bases from V and 4 bases from J, with 9 bases between. The CDR3 spans 13 residues. The DNA of the CDR3 is TGCGCCAGCAGCCATGAGGGCCTCTATGGCTACACCTTC. Encoded protein: CASSHEGLYGYTF.

The chain has TRBV6-1 and TRBJ1-1; 11 bases are a match to TRBD1. Per the germline V gene, CDR1 is MNHNS and CDR2 is SASEGT. V lost 4 bases and J lost 7; bases outside the gene matches: 11. This CDR3 has 16 residues. The DNA of the CDR3 is TGTGCCAGCAGTGCTAAGTATCGGACAGGGGGCGATGAAGCTTTCTTT. This encodes CASSAKYRTGGDEAFF.

The J gene is TRBJ1-5, the V gene TRBV20-1, with TRBD1 as a possible D gene (5 bases). Germline loops: CDR1 DFQATT, CDR2 SNEGSKA (reference sequence). V lost 2 bases and J 3 bases, leaving 17 bases between the germline ends. This CDR3 is built from 16 residues. The CDR3: CSARSLAEGNNQPQHF. The CDR3 DNA reads TGCAGTGCTAGAAGTTTAGCGGAGGGGAACAATCAGCCCCAGCATTTT.

The genes are TRBV5-6 and TRBJ1-2; no definite D call. Germline CDR1 SGHDT, CDR2 YYEEEE. The CDR3 has 12 residues. The V end lost 1 base, the J end lost 8 bases, and 9 bases lay between the germline ends. CDR3 nucleotide sequence: TGTGCCAGCAGCTTGACAGCGACCGGCTACACCTTC. Its protein product is CASSLTATGYTF. Full variable domain (outside the CDR3, taken from reference TRBV5-6 and TRBJ1-2): DAGVTQSPTHLIKTRGQQVTLRCSPKSGHDTVSWYQQALGQGPQFIFQYYEEEERQRGNFPDRFSGHQFPNYSSELNVNALLLGDSALYLCASSLTATGYTFGSGTRLTVV.

The chain uses TRBV7-9 and TRBJ1-2; possible D gene TRBD1, 5 bases. Germline V gene lookup returns CDR1 SEHNR and CDR2 FQNEAQ (reference sequence). The CDR3 runs to 12 residues. Deletions cut 5 bases from V and 13 bases from J, with 17 bases between. CDR3: CASSRGGAFSTF. As DNA, the CDR3 is TGTGCCAGCAGCCGGGGCGGGGCGTTCTCCACCTTC.

The V gene is TRBV15, the J gene TRBJ2-5; tentatively, D is TRBD1 (5 bases). This CDR3 has 13 amino acids. Looked up from germline, CDR1 is LNHNV and CDR2 is YYDKDF (reference sequence). V lost 3 bases and J lost 1, with 6 bases in between. CDR3 residues: CATSRTVQETQYF. CDR3 DNA: TGTGCCACCAGCAGGACAGTCCAAGAGACCCAGTACTTC.

V usage is TRBV27 and J usage is TRBJ2-3; D may match TRBD1 or TRBD2 (6 bases each). Germline V gene data show CDR1 as MNHEY and CDR2 as SMNVEV (reference sequence). The CDR3 has 15 amino acids. V was clipped by 5 bases and J by 2 bases, with 14 bases between them. The chain's CDR3 is CASSPQGGHTDTQYF. CDR3 DNA: TGTGCCAGCAGTCCCCAAGGGGGGCACACAGATACGCAGTATTTT.